Included here is one TCR beta chain sequence, with context. TCRdb used MiXCR to reprocess the RT-PCR reads, holding one entry per CDR3 protein. Of hundreds of thousands of distinct CDR3 sequences detected, 16% appear once; the ten largest clones hold roughly 7%. V gave up 6 bases and J gave up 8 bases, with 16 bases separating them. CDR3 length: 13 amino acids. The germline CDR1 and CDR2 sequences are SNHLY and FYNNEI. This sample is drawn from a study of patients and donors after allogeneic stem cell transplantation. This rearrangement joins TRBV2 to TRBJ1-2; TRBD1 is a possible D gene (5 bases). The sequence came from a human donor who was either an allogeneic HSCT recipient or a stem cell or donor lymphocyte infusion donor (not recorded which). It is not recorded whose cells these are; they may come from a transplant donor. The specimen sequenced was blood, either unsorted or a sorted T cell fraction (not recorded which). CDR3 nucleotide sequence: TGTGCCAGCAGACTGGACACTTTAAGGGGCTACACCTTC. Protein: CASRLDTLRGYTF.